One T cell receptor (beta chain) is described in this entry. Its antigen is still unknown. No per-base quality is available; no much larger clone lies one base away. The data were taken from a study of cytomegalovirus exposure and HLA in healthy donors (dated by TCRdb to 2016 to 2017). For the wider study: According to an earlier analysis of a few hundred of the donors, 150 million to 200 million T cells yielded 120 million or so unique TCR beta sequences and around 280 Gb of sequence data. An early release covering approximately 600 HLA-typed donors comprised around 300 gigabases of sequencing data and approximately 80 million unique TCR sequences. Among the roughly 390 genotyped donors, 75% to 90% belonged to the genetic ancestry cluster associated with self-reported Caucasian donors. The study aimed to test whether cataloging public T cell receptors could reveal signatures of past pathogen exposure. Using immunosequencing, the study profiled T cell repertoires from fewer than 850 subjects and related those repertoires to cytomegalovirus serostatus. Besides the first cohort of approximately 710 subjects, a separate validation cohort made up of 120 different subjects was used. High-throughput TCR immunosequencing, statistical association of individual TCRs with disease status, and machine learning were combined to predict cytomegalovirus infection status. To study patterns of TCR occurrence, a later analysis re-analyzed previously published TCR beta repertoires from 500 to 850 donors and added high-resolution HLA genotyping. Rather than using new phenotypic data, the later analysis identified candidate immune exposures from TCR beta sequences and from how often those sequences occurred across donors. In an earlier analysis of 550 to 700 of the donors, high-throughput TCR beta sequencing was used to judge whether each TCR beta V gene segment behaved as functional or pseudogenic. Donor age, sex, ethnicity and CMV serostatus were compiled alongside the repertoire data. In a later genetic analysis, genome-wide SNP genotypes for about 55% of the roughly 700 donors were used, and that subset was treated as a discovery cohort. All discovery cohort repertoires had been generated on a single sequencing platform. Both class I and class II loci were covered by HLA typing, at four-digit resolution. The number of donors typed differed by locus, with roughly 629-640 for A, B, C, DRB1 and DQB1, more than 500 for DQA1, over 600 for DPA1, and 472 for DPB1. About five DR-DQ haplotypes were handled as single units for association and clustering, since linkage in the cohort was strong. Among several hundred genotyped donors of the cohort, an average of about 240,000 unique TCR beta nucleotide sequences was sequenced per donor, of which 15% to 20% were non-productive. Study-wide findings and limitations: A later analysis found that HLA-associated TCR beta chains were more clonally expanded and had lower generation probabilities than equally common non-associated chains. Three of the identified cytomegalovirus-associated TCR beta chains were confirmed in vitro to be specific for cytomegalovirus antigens. In a later genetic analysis, a missense DCLRE1C variant was associated with V-gene and J-gene trimming of TCR beta chains, and the association was replicated in an independent cohort. According to a later analysis, parvovirus B19, influenza, CMV and Epstein-Barr virus appeared linked to several top co-occurrence clusters. In a later analysis, TCR association rates were found to vary across HLA loci, with the most associated TCRs seen for DRB1 alleles and the fewest for HLA-C alleles. In the study, some 160 TCR beta chains were listed as associated with cytomegalovirus. The presence/absence analyses assumed that sequencing depth was roughly uniform across donors, and that assumption may not be true. Across donors, most TCR sequences were observed very rarely, whereas some public TCRs were present in many individuals. CMV serostatus was the only immune exposure information available for the cohort. A later genetic analysis reported fewer N-insertions in productive TCRs among donors in an Asian-associated ancestry cluster than the 666-donor mean. A group of highly shared sequence variants was considered likely to be a technical artifact of the sequencing pipeline. A further reported finding was that TCR beta sequences accurately predicted the HLA-A and HLA-B alleles for most subjects in the first cohort. Only TCR beta chains were sequenced in this cohort, and the absence of alpha or paired-chain data limited detectable features. Because HLA typing was missing for some donors at each locus, association tests included only the typed subset. Correlated functional status among segregating V segments might reflect linkage disequilibrium, but an unknown experimental factor could not be ruled out. Because counts were too low, about 18 rarely observed V segments, including chromosome 9 orphons, were excluded from the earlier analysis of roughly 580 of the donors. The authors suggested that the approach could potentially be generalized to other disease states and immunological phenotypes. In a later analysis, some 17,000 TCR beta sequences were associated with specific HLA alleles at a false discovery rate of 0.05. Assigning TCR associations to individual alleles was difficult when HLA alleles, especially DR and DQ, strongly co-occurred. The classifier was reported to diagnose cytomegalovirus status with high specificity and sensitivity in both the original cohort and the validation cohort. An earlier analysis of around 540 of the donors showed that most TCR beta V segments appeared in productive rearrangements either about 87% or about 30% of the time, which broadly matched IMGT annotations. Most CMV-associated TCR beta chains appeared to be HLA-restricted in a later analysis, and the HLA associations seemed to be driven largely by CMV exposure.

Receptor libraries were prepared by the immunoSEQ multiplex PCR assay. The multiplex PCR relied on a mix of 60 forward primers for TCR Vbeta segments and 13 reverse primers for TCR Jbeta segments. Amplification of the CDR3 region of rearranged TCR beta genes was performed with a multiplex PCR assay on genomic DNA. The amplified TCR beta libraries were sequenced on the Illumina HiSeq System as 87-base-pair reads. For the original study's pipeline: A later analysis tallied around 80 million unique TCR beta chains across the 600 to 700 repertoires, and around 9.9 million of those chains were shared by two or more donors. Raw reads were error-corrected and collapsed into unique sequences with a nearest-neighbor algorithm that merged closely related sequences to remove PCR and sequencing errors. CDR3 sequences were aligned to IMGT reference sequences to assign V, D and J gene segments. For a sequence to be retained, at least a six-nucleotide match to both a V gene segment and a J gene segment was required. Rearrangements were classified as productive when the CDR3 lacked stop codons and remained in frame with V and J, and all other rearrangements were classified as non-productive. CDR3 was defined according to IMGT convention as the region running from the second conserved V-encoded cysteine to the conserved J-encoded phenylalanine. The earlier analysis of roughly 590 of the donors excluded sequences that lacked an unambiguous match to a single V gene segment. In an earlier analysis of several hundred of the donors, V segments were called functional above 56.7% productive rearrangements and were called segregating when the between-donor standard deviation exceeded 5%. To diagnose cytomegalovirus status from the catalog of TCR beta chain sequences, a statistical classification framework was built. In a later analysis, V and J genes were assigned by comparing TCR nucleotide sequences against IMGT/GENE-DB human TR gene sequences. Using the TCRdist pipeline, a later analysis assigned CDR3 sequences along with most-parsimonious VDJ recombination scenarios. In a later analysis, each TCR beta chain was defined by its CDR3 amino acid sequence together with its V-gene family, and reads lacking a unique V-gene family were excluded. In a later analysis, 450 to 600 highly shared, low-generation-probability nucleotide sequences were removed to address suspected cross-contamination and a sequencing artifact. A later analysis calculated a clonal expansion index for each public chain from normalized within-repertoire ranks of inferred template counts. Generation probabilities in a later analysis came from a VDJ recombination model fitted to out-of-frame rearrangements, and those results were checked against IGoR. In a later analysis, hypergeometric tests were used to score TCR-TCR, TCR-HLA and TCR-CMV co-occurrence, with a repertoire-size bias correction applied to TCR pairs. To estimate false discovery rates, a later analysis permuted the HLA or CMV assignments 20 times. In a later analysis, co-occurring TCRs were grouped using DBSCAN, with TCRdist sequence similarity added in when clustering inside HLA-allele-positive subsets. For co-occurrence clustering, repertoires with fewer than 30,000 or more than 120,000 public chains were excluded, along with roughly 5 repertoires with anomalous nucleotide sharing. TCRdb obtained this table from immuneACCESS and retained in-frame rearrangements with V and J assigned. These tables miss some clones; where compared with another copy, unresolved V genes account for less than half of the shortfall, and the remainder is unexplained. V, J and clone size were drawn from that table, and D and trimming were deduced from the DNA. The sample table shows under 85,000 clones, and around 74% are seen once. 22% of the sample is in the top ten clones.

The cohort was made up of 666 healthy bone marrow donors. Cohort members were all nominally healthy when sampled, although unrecorded immune exposures were likely present. The donor was CMV seropositive and was included in the group of approximately 310 seropositive cohort members. A peripheral blood sample was provided by each donor, and peripheral blood mononuclear cells were used for TCR beta sequencing. The Qiagen DNeasy Blood Extraction Kit was used to extract genomic DNA from the blood cell samples. The source material was PBMCs. The TCR sequence derives from a woman aged 30 to 39 in good health and CMV-seropositive.

The CDR3 region has the sequence CAWSPQAEAFF. The DNA sequence is TGTGCCTGGAGTCCCCAGGCTGAAGCTTTCTTT. The sequence links TRBV30 to TRBJ1-1, with no reliable assignment of the D segment. CDR1 and CDR2 (GTSNPN, SVGIG) derive from the germline V gene (reference sequence). From the cysteine up to the phenylalanine, the CDR3 has a length of 11 residues. CDR3 DNA only is kept here, 33 bases in frame from base 1. V loses 2 bases, J loses 6 bases, and the germline ends lie 7 bases apart.